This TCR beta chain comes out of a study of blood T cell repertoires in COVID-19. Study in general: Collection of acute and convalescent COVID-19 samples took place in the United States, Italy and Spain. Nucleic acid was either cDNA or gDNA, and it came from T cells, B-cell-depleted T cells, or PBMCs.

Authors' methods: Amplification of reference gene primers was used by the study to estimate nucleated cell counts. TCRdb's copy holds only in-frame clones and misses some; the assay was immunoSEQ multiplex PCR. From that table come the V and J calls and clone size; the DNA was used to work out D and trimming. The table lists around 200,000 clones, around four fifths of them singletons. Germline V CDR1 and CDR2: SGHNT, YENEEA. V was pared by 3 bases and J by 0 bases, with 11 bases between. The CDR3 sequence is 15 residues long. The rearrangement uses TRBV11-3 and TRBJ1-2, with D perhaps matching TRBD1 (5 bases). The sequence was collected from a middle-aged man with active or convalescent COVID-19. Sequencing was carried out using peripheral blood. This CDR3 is CASSLDTGANYGYTF. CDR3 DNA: TGTGCCAGCAGCTTGGACACAGGAGCTAACTATGGCTACACCTTC.